These 20 T cell receptor beta chains were all obtained from the same sample, sequenced in a study of T cells in Graves' hyperthyroidism and ophthalmopathy. Amplification of TCR beta CDR3 regions used RNA as the template. HTBI primers were the set used in a first-round RT-PCR of the TCR CDR3. MiXCR, applied by TCRdb to the multiplex PCR reads, yields one record per CDR3 protein. The sample holds some 340,000 distinct CDR3 sequences; roughly an eighth are singletons and the top ten take about 37%. The sample taken for sequencing was blood. These receptors originate from a woman aged 40 to 55 with Graves' ophthalmopathy.

This clonotype showed up many times. The chain is built from TRBV7-9 and TRBJ2-1; 8 bases align to TRBD1. There are 15 residues in the CDR3. J gave up 2 bases and V 5 bases, and 5 bases lay outside the gene matches. Germline CDR1 reads SEHNR; CDR2 reads FQNEAQ (reference sequence). The CDR3 DNA reads TGTGCCAGCAGCCCGCAGGGGGCCACCTACAATGAGCAGTTCTTC. This sequence encodes CASSPQGATYNEQFF.

The chain joins TRBV7-9 to TRBJ2-7; the D gene is possibly TRBD1 (6 bases). CDR3 length: 13 amino acids. Germline loops: CDR1 SEHNR, CDR2 FQNEAQ (reference sequence). Trimming took 4 bases from V and 6 from J, leaving 13 bases between them. CDR3 coding DNA: TGTGCCAGCAGCTATAATCAGGGGACCGAGCAGTACTTC. Residues: CASSYNQGTEQYF.

This clonotype has a count of ten or more. The J gene is TRBJ2-7, the V gene TRBV12-3 or TRBV12-4; no reliable D call. The CDR3 extends over 12 amino acids. The ends were cut back, 3 bases at V and 4 bases at J, with 7 bases in the middle. CDR3 sequence reads: CASSFGPYEQYF. The CDR3 DNA follows: TGTGCCAGCAGTTTCGGACCGTACGAGCAGTACTTC.

The sample holds a few counts of this clonotype. The chain has TRBV25-1 and TRBJ2-3; 12 nucleotides agree with TRBD2. The CDR3 length is 18 residues. Germline V CDR1 and CDR2: MGHDK, SYGVNS. V shed 3 bases, J shed 3 bases, and the junction held 10 bases outside the gene matches. CDR3 sequence: CASSDASGGAGWTDTQYF. The DNA of the CDR3 is TGTGCCAGCAGTGATGCTAGCGGGGGGGCCGGTTGGACAGATACGCAGTATTTT.

In this sample, this clonotype turned up a few times. The chain has TRBV4-1 and TRBJ2-7, with D possibly called TRBD1 or TRBD2 (5 bases each). The CDR3 loop spans 17 amino acids. Germline CDR1 MGHRA, CDR2 YSYEKL. V lost 3 bases, J lost 4 bases, and 22 bases lay in between. The CDR3 reads CASSQDTRVGRFYEQYF. The CDR3 DNA follows: TGCGCCAGCAGCCAGGATACTAGAGTGGGGCGCTTTTACGAGCAGTACTTC.

The rearrangement links TRBV7-9 to TRBJ2-7; D uncertain. The V gene lost 3 bases and the J gene lost 4 bases, with 13 bases spanning the gap. The CDR3 length is 14 residues. Germline loops: CDR1 SEHNR, CDR2 FQNEAQ (reference sequence). In DNA form, the CDR3 reads TGTGCCAGCAGCTTCTCGGCAGTTGCGTACGAGCAGTACTTC. This sequence encodes CASSFSAVAYEQYF.

This rearrangement joins TRBV9 to TRBJ2-1; maybe TRBD1 (5 bases). V was clipped by 4 bases and J by 2 bases, with 13 bases between them. This CDR3 contains 15 residues. Germline values: CDR1 SGDLS, CDR2 YYNGEE. CDR3 nucleotides: TGTGCCAGCAGCCCACAGGCCAATACCTACAATGAGCAGTTCTTC. It yields the protein CASSPQANTYNEQFF.

The table lists this clonotype with many counts. The rearrangement joins TRBV7-9 to TRBJ2-7; 10 nucleotides align to TRBD1. The CDR3 runs to 13 residues. Germline lookup yields CDR1 SEHNR and CDR2 FQNEAQ (reference sequence). Trimming at V came to 4 bases and at J to 5 bases, leaving 2 bases not matched to a gene. The chain's CDR3 is CASSYGTGDEQYF. CDR3 coding DNA: TGTGCCAGCAGCTATGGGACAGGGGACGAGCAGTACTTC.

This chain uses TRBV5-5 with TRBJ2-2; D might be TRBD1 (7 bases). This CDR3 has 15 residues. Germline V gives CDR1 SGHKS, CDR2 YYEKEE (reference sequence). Trimming pared 7 bases from V and 2 bases from J, leaving 15 bases between. The CDR3 coding sequence is TGTGCCAGCGTTGGAGGGGGCCATAACACCGGGGAGCTGTTTTTT. Translated, it gives CASVGGGHNTGELFF.

In this sample, this clonotype turned up many times. This rearrangement joins TRBV30 to TRBJ2-7; D may be TRBD1 (5 bases). V was clipped by 2 bases and J by 6 bases, with 8 bases between them. The V gene's germline CDR1 is GTSNPN and CDR2 SVGIG (reference sequence). The CDR3 runs 11 residues. The CDR3 DNA is TGTGCCTGGAGTAAGGGGATCGAGCAGTACTTC. It yields the protein CAWSKGIEQYF. Supplemented by reference TRBV30 and TRBJ2-7, the full variable domain reads SQTIHQWPATLVQPVGSPLSLECTVEGTSNPNLYWYRQAAGRGLQLLFYSVGIGQISSEVPQNLSASRPQDRQFILSSKKLLLSDSGFYLCAWSKGIEQYFGPGTRLTVT.

This clonotype was counted ten times or more. The V gene is TRBV5-5, the J gene TRBJ1-1; the match to TRBD1 covers 8 bases. The V gene end was trimmed by 3 bases and the J gene end by 3 bases; junction bases not matched to a gene: 13. The CDR3 totals 17 residues. CDR1 is SGHKS and CDR2 is YYEKEE in the germline V gene (reference sequence). CDR3 amino acids: CASSSLTGQVMYTEAFF. In DNA form, the CDR3 reads TGTGCCAGCAGCTCCCTAACGGGACAGGTGATGTACACTGAAGCTTTCTTT. The full variable domain, with the rest looked up from reference TRBV5-5 and TRBJ1-1, is DAGVTQSPTHLIKTRGQQVTLRCSPISGHKSVSWYQQVLGQGPQFIFQYYEKEERGRGNFPDRFSARQFPNYSSELNVNALLLGDSALYLCASSSLTGQVMYTEAFFGQGTRLTVV.

About this clonotype: This may be a read error, as it is one base from a much larger clone. The genes are TRBV12-3 or TRBV12-4 and TRBJ2-1, with 10 bases lining up with TRBD2. The junction had 3 bases not matched to a gene; V was cut back by 10 bases and J by 3 bases. The CDR3 sequence is 13 residues long. The CDR3 sequence is CANWTSGYNEQFF. Written as DNA, the CDR3 is TGTGCCAACTGGACTAGCGGCTACAATGAGCAGTTCTTC.

This clonotype was observed a few times. The V gene is TRBV20-1, the J gene TRBJ2-7; the D gene is possibly TRBD1 (7 bases). Germline values: CDR1 DFQATT, CDR2 SNEGSKA (reference sequence). The CDR3 is 14 residues long. Trimming removed 4 bases at V and 5 bases at J, with 18 bases between. CDR3 sequence: CSATIRRGLNEQYF. The CDR3 coding sequence is TGCAGTGCTACCATAAGGAGGGGGCTGAACGAGCAGTACTTC.

There are a few counts of this clonotype. V usage is TRBV5-1 and J usage is TRBJ2-3, with TRBD2 matching 8 bases. CDR1 and CDR2 from the germline V gene are SGHRS and YFSETQ. Germline trimming cut 0 bases from V and 7 bases from J; bases unmatched to any gene: 19. The length of the CDR3 is 19 residues. The CDR3 nucleotides are TGCGCCAGCAGCTTGGGACTAGCGCGGATGGAGGGTTCTGTGTATACGCAGTATTTT. It yields the protein CASSLGLARMEGSVYTQYF. Full variable domain (remainder filled in from reference TRBV5-1 and TRBJ2-3): KAGVTQTPRYLIKTRGQQVTLSCSPISGHRSVSWYQQTPGQGLQFLFEYFSETQRNKGNFPGRFSGRQFSNSRSEMNVSTLELGDSALYLCASSLGLARMEGSVYTQYFGPGTRLTVL.

The chain joins TRBV7-9 to TRBJ2-1, with D unresolved. Trimming cost V 3 bases and J 2 bases, with 17 bases left between them. CDR3 length equals 17 residues. The germline V gene encodes CDR1 SEHNR and CDR2 FQNEAQ (reference sequence). CDR3 DNA: TGTGCCAGCAGCTTCAGTACTTATGGTCGGGCCTACAATGAGCAGTTCTTC. Residues: CASSFSTYGRAYNEQFF.

This clonotype was seen repeatedly, ten times or more. The V gene is TRBV11-2, the J gene TRBJ1-1; D is ambiguous. Germline V CDR1 and CDR2: SGHAT, FQNNGV. The CDR3 contains 12 residues. V was clipped by 2 bases and J by 6 bases, with 7 bases between them. CDR3 residues: CASSLWGSEAFF. CDR3 DNA: TGTGCCAGCAGCTTATGGGGTTCTGAAGCTTTCTTT.

The table lists this clonotype with a count of one. The rearrangement uses TRBV7-9 and TRBJ2-6; D remains unclear. The germline gives CDR1 SEHNR, CDR2 FQNEAQ (reference sequence). Trimming stripped 2 bases from V and 5 bases from J, with 10 bases between. The CDR3 has 15 amino acids. CDR3 in amino acids: CASSLPGGRANVLTF. CDR3 in DNA: TGTGCCAGCAGCTTACCAGGCGGACGGGCCAACGTCCTGACTTTC.

This clonotype has a handful of counts. A much larger clone sits a single nucleotide away, making a read error possible. The chain employs TRBV10-3 and TRBJ2-3, with D possibly TRBD2 on 5 matching bases. The CDR3 has 17 residues. In germline, CDR1 is ENHRY, CDR2 SYGVKD. Written as DNA, the CDR3 is TGTGCCACCAGTGATTTTCCGGGAACAACACCCACAGATACGCAGTATTTT. The encoded protein is CATSDFPGTTPTDTQYF.

This chain uses TRBV20-1 with TRBJ2-7, with D possibly being TRBD2 (6 bases). The CDR3 spans 15 residues. In germline, CDR1 is DFQATT, CDR2 SNEGSKA (reference sequence). V was trimmed by 3 bases and J by 3 bases, leaving 18 bases between them. The CDR3 sequence: CSARTYRGSGYEQYF. The CDR3 DNA reads as TGCAGTGCTAGGACCTACCGGGGGTCTGGCTACGAGCAGTACTTC.

This clonotype was seen many times. The DNA of the CDR3 is TGTGCCAGCAGTTTAGCTCGGCCGTGGACAGGGGGCACGGAGACCCAGTACTTC. Protein product: CASSLARPWTGGTETQYF. The genes are TRBV12-3 or TRBV12-4 and TRBJ2-5; 11 positions agree with TRBD1. The CDR3 loop spans 18 amino acids. The J segment lost 5 bases and the V segment lost 0 bases, leaving 11 bases of the junction unmatched.